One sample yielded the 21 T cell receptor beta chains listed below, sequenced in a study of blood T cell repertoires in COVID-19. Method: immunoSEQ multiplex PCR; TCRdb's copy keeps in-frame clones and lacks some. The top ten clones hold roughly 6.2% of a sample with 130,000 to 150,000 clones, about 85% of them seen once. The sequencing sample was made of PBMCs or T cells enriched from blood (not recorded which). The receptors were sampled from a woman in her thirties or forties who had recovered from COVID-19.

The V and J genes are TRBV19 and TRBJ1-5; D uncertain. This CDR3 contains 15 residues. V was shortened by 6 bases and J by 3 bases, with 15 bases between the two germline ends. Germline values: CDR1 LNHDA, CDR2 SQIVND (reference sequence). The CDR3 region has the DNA TGTGCCAGTAGAAAAACGGGAGTTACCAATCAGCCCCAGCATTTT. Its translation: CASRKTGVTNQPQHF.

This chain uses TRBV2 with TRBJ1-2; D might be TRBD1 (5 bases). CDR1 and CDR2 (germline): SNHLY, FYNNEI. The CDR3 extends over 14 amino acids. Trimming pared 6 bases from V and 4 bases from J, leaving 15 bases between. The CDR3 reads CASSAGPLIYGYTF. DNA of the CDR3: TGTGCCAGCAGCGCAGGGCCCCTGATCTATGGCTACACCTTC.

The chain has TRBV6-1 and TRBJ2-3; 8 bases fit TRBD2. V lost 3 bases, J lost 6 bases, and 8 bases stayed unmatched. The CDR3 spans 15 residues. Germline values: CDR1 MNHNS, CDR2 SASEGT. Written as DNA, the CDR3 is TGTGCCAGCAGTGACGCGGGGGGTCAAGAGGATACGCAGTATTTT. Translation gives CASSDAGGQEDTQYF.

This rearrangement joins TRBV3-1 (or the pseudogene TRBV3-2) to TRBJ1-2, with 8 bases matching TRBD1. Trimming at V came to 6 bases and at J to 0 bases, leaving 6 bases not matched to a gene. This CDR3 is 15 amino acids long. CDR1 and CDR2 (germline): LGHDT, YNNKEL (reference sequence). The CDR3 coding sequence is TGTGCCAGCAGAAACAGGGGGGGACCTAACTATGGCTACACCTTC. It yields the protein CASRNRGGPNYGYTF.

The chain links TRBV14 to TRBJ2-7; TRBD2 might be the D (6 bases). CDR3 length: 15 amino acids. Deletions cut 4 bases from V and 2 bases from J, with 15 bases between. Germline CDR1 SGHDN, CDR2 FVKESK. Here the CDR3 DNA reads TGTGCCAGCAGCCCTACCATCGGGGGTACCTACGAGCAGTACTTC. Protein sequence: CASSPTIGGTYEQYF.

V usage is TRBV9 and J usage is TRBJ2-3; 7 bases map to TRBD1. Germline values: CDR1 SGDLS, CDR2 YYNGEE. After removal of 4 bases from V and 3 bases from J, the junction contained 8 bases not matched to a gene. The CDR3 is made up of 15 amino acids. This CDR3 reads CASSPPGQTTDTQYF. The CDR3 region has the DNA TGTGCCAGCAGCCCCCCGGGACAGACGACAGATACGCAGTATTTT.

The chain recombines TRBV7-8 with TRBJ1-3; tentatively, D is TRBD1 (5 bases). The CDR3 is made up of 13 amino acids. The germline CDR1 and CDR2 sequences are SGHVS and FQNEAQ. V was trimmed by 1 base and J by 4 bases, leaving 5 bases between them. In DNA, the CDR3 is TGTGCCAGCAGCTTAGAGGGGGGAAACACCATATATTTT. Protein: CASSLEGGNTIYF.

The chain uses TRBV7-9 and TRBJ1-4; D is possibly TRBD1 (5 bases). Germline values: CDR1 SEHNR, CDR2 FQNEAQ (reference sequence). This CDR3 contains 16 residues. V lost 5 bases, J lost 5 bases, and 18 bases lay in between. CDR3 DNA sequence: TGTGCCAGCAGCCACCTCTATACCGGACAAAATGAAAAACTGTTTTTT. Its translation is CASSHLYTGQNEKLFF. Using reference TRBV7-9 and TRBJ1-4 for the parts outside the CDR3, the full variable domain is DTGVSQNPRHKITKRGQNVTFRCDPISEHNRLYWYRQTLGQGPEFLTYFQNEAQLEKSRLLSDRFSAERPKGSFSTLEIQRTEQGDSAMYLCASSHLYTGQNEKLFFGSGTQLSVL.

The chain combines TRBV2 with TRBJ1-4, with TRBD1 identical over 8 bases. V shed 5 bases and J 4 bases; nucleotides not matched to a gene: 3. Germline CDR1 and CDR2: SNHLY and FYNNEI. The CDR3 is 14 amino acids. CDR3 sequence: CASSRDRGNEKLFF. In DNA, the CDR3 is TGTGCCAGCAGTCGCGACAGGGGTAATGAAAAACTGTTTTTT.

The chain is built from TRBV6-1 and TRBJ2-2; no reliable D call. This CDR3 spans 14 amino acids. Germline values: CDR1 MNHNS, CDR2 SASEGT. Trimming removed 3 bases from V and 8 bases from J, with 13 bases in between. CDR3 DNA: TGTGCCAGCAGTGAGCCGACAACCCCAGGGGAGCTGTTTTTT. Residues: CASSEPTTPGELFF.

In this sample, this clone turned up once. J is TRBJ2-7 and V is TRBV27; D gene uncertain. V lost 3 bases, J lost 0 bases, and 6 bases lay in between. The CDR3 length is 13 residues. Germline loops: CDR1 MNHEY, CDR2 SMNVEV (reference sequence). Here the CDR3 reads CASSFVSSYEQYF. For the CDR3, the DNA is TGTGCCAGCAGTTTCGTTAGCTCCTACGAGCAGTACTTC.

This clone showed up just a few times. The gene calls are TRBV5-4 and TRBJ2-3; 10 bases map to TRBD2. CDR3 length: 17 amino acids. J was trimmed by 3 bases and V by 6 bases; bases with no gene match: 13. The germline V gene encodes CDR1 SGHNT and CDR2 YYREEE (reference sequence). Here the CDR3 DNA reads TGTGCCAGCAAAAGCCTACTAGCGGGAACGGGGACAGATACGCAGTATTTT. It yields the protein CASKSLLAGTGTDTQYF.

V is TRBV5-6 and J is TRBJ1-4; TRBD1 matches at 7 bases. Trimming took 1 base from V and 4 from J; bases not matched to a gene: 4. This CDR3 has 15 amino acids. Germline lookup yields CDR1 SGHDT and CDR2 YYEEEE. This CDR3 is CASSLRDRGNEKLFF. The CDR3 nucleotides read TGTGCCAGCAGCTTGCGGGACAGAGGTAATGAAAAACTGTTTTTT.

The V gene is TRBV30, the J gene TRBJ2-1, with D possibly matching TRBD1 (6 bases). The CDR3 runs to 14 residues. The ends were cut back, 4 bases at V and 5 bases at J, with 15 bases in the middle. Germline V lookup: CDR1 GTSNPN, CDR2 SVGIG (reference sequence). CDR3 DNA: TGTGCCTGGACCCGAGGGAACAGGGACAATGAGCAGTTCTTC. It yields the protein CAWTRGNRDNEQFF.

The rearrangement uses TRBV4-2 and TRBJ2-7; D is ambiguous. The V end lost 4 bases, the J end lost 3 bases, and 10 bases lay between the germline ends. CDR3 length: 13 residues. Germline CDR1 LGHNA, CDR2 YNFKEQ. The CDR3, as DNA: TGTGCCAGCAGCCCCGTCCTCGGCTACGAGCAGTACTTC. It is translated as CASSPVLGYEQYF.

The CDR3 DNA reads TGCGCCAGCAGCCAACCGCCCTGGGGCCCGAGCACAGATACGCAGTATTTT. It encodes CASSQPPWGPSTDTQYF. This chain links TRBV4-1 with TRBJ2-3; TRBD1 might be the D (5 bases). V gave up 2 bases and J gave up 0 bases, with 15 bases separating them. From germline, CDR1 is MGHRA and CDR2 YSYEKL. This CDR3 is 17 amino acids long.

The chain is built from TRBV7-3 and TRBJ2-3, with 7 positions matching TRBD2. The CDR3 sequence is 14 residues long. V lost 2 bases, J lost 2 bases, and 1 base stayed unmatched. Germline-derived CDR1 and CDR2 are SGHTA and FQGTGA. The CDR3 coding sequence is TGTGCCAGCAGCTTAGCGGGAGACACAGATACGCAGTATTTT. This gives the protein CASSLAGDTDTQYF.

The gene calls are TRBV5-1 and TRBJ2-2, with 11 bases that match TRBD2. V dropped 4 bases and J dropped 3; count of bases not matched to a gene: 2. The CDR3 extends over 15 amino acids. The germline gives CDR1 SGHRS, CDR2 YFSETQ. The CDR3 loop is CASSMGLADTGELFF. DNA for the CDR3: TGCGCCAGCAGCATGGGACTAGCGGACACCGGGGAGCTGTTTTTT.

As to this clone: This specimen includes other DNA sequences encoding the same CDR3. This CDR3 reads CAWSRGQGGGYTF. The CDR3 DNA sequence: TGTGCCTGGAGCCGTGGACAGGGTGGGGGCTACACCTTC. The chain has TRBV30 and TRBJ1-2, with 8 nucleotides matching TRBD1. V dropped 3 bases and J dropped 8; count of bases not matched to a gene: 8. Per germline, CDR1 GTSNPN and CDR2 SVGIG (reference sequence). The CDR3 sequence is 13 residues long.

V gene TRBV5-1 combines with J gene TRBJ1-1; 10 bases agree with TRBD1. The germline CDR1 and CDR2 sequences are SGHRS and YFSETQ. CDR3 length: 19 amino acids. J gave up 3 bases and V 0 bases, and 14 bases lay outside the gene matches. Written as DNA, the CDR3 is TGCGCCAGCAGCTTGGCCCGAAAGGACAGGGGGAAATTGGACACTGAAGCTTTCTTT. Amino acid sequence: CASSLARKDRGKLDTEAFF.

This chain's CDR3 is CASSTLGSGNYEQYF. CDR3 DNA sequence: TGCGCCAGCAGCACCCTGGGTAGCGGAAACTACGAGCAGTACTTC. V usage is TRBV5-1 and J usage is TRBJ2-7; D might be TRBD2 (6 bases). The CDR3 has 15 residues. Germline V gene lookup returns CDR1 SGHRS and CDR2 YFSETQ. V was trimmed by 4 bases and J by 3 bases, leaving 17 bases between them.